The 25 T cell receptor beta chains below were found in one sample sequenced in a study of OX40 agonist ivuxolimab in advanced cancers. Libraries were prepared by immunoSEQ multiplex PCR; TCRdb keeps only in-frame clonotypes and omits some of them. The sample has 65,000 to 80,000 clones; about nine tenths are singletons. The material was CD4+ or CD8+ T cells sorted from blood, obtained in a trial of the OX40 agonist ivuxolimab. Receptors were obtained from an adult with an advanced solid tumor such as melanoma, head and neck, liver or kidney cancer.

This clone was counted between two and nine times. CDR3 bases: TGCGCCAGCAGCTTGGAGGGGACAGGGGGAGACACCATATATTTT. It codes for CASSLEGTGGDTIYF. V and J are TRBV5-1 and TRBJ1-3; TRBD1 aligns across 11 bases. The CDR3 is 15 amino acids. The junction had 4 bases not matched to a gene; V was cut back by 0 bases and J by 8 bases. Germline loops: CDR1 SGHRS, CDR2 YFSETQ.

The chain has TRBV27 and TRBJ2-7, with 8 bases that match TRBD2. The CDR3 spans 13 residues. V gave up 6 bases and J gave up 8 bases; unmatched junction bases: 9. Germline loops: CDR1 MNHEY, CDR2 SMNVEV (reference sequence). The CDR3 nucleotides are TGTGCCAGCAGCCCACCGGGGGGGAGGAAGCAGTACTTC. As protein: CASSPPGGRKQYF.

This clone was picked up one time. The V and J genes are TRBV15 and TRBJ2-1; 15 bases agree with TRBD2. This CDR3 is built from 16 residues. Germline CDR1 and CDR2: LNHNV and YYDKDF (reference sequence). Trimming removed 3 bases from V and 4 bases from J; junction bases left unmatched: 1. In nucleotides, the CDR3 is TGTGCCACCAGCAGGGGACTAGCGGGAGGTTACAATGAGCAGTTCTTC. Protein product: CATSRGLAGGYNEQFF. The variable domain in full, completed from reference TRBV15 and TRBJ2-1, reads DAMVIQNPRYQVTQFGKPVTLSCSQTLNHNVMYWYQQKSSQAPKLLFHYYDKDFNNEADTPDNFQSRRPNTSFCFLDIRSPGLGDTAMYLCATSRGLAGGYNEQFFGPGTRLTVL.

The CDR3 is CASSSGGLSLGFF. DNA of the CDR3: TGCGCCAGCAGCTCCGGGGGACTTTCCCTGGGGTTCTTC. The chain couples TRBV5-1 to TRBJ2-1, with D perhaps matching TRBD2 (6 bases). CDR1 SGHRS and CDR2 YFSETQ come from the germline V gene. The CDR3 consists of 13 residues. V was pared by 3 bases and J by 15 bases, with 19 bases between.

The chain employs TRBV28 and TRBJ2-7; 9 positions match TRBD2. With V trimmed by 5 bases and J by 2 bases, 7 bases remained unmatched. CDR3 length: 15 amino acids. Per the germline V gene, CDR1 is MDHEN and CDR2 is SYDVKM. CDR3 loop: CASSPWAGGPYEQYF. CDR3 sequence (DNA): TGTGCCAGCAGTCCTTGGGCGGGAGGGCCCTACGAGCAGTACTTC.

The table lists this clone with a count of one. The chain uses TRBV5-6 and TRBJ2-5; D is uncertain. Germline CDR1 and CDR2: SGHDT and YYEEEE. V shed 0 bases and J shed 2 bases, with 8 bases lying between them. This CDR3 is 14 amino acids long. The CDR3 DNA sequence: TGTGCCAGCAGCTTGGTTGGCAATCAAGAGACCCAGTACTTC. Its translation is CASSLVGNQETQYF.

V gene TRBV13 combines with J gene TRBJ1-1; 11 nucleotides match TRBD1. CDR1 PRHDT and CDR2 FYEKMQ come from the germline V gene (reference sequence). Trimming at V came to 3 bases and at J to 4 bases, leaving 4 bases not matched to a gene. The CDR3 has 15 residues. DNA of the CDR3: TGTGCCAGCAGCTTTCGGACAGGGGGCCGCACTGAAGCTTTCTTT. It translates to CASSFRTGGRTEAFF.

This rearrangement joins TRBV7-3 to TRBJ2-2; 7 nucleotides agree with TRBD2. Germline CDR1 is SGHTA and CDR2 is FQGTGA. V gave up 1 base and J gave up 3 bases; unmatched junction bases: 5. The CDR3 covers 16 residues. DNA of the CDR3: TGTGCCAGCAGCTTAAATCAGGGAGGGGACACCGGGGAGCTGTTTTTT. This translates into CASSLNQGGDTGELFF.

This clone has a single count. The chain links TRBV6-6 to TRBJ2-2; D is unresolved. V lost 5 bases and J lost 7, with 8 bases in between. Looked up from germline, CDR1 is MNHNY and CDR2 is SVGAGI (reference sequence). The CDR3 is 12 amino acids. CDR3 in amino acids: CASSPGSGELFF. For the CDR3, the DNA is TGTGCCAGCAGTCCAGGAAGCGGGGAGCTGTTTTTT.

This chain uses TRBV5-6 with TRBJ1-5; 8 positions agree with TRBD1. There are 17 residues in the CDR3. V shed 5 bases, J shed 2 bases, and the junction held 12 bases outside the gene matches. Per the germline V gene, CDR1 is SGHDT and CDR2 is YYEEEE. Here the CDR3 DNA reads TGTGCCAGCAGTTCTAAACGAGACAGGGGCGGCAATCAGCCCCAGCATTTT. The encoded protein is CASSSKRDRGGNQPQHF.

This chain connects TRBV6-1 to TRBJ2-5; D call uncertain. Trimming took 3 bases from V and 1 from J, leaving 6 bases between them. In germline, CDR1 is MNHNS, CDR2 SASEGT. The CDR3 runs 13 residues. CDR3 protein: CASSDHVQETQYF. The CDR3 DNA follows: TGTGCCAGCAGTGACCATGTCCAAGAGACCCAGTACTTC.

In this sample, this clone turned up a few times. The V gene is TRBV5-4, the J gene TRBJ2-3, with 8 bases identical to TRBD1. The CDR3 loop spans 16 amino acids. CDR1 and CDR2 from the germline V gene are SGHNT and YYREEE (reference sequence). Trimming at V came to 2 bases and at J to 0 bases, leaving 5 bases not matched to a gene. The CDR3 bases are TGTGCCAGCAGCTTTGGGACAGGAGCTAGCACAGATACGCAGTATTTT. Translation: CASSFGTGASTDTQYF.

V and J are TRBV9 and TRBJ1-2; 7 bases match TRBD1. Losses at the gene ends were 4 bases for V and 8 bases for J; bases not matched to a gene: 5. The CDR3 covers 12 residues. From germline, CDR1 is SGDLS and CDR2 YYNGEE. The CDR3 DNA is TGTGCCAGCAGCCCAGGGGGGGGCGGCTACACCTTC. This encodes CASSPGGGGYTF.

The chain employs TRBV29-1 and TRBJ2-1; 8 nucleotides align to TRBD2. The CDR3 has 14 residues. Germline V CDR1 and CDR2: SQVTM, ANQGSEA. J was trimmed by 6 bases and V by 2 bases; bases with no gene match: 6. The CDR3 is CSVERTSPLNEQFF. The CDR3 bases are TGCAGCGTTGAAAGGACTAGCCCTCTCAATGAGCAGTTCTTC.

The CDR3 protein is CASSEKAPRSGEQYF. For the CDR3, the DNA is TGTGCCAGCAGCGAAAAGGCCCCCCGGTCAGGCGAGCAGTACTTC. V gene TRBV6-5 combines with J gene TRBJ2-7, with D uncertain. The V gene's germline CDR1 is MNHEY and CDR2 SVGAGI. The CDR3 runs to 15 residues. Trimming stripped 6 bases from V and 6 bases from J, with 21 bases between.

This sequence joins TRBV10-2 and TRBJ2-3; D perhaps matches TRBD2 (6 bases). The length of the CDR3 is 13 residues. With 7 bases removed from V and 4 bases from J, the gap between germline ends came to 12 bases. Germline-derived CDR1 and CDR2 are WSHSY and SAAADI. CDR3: CASMRRDADTQYF. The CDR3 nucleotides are TGCGCCAGCATGCGGCGGGACGCAGATACGCAGTATTTT.

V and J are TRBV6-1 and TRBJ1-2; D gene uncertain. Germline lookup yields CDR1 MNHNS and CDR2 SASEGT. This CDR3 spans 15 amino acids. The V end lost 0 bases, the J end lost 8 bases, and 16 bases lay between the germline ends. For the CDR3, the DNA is TGTGCCAGCAGTGAAGCCGGGTTGTGGAGGGAGGGCTACACCTTC. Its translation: CASSEAGLWREGYTF.

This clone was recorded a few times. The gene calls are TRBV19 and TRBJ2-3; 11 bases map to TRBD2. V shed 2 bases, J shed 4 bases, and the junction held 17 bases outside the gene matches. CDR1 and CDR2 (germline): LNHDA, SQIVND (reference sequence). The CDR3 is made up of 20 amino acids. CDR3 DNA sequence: TGTGCCAGTAGTATAAGTCCTCGTAGCGGGAGGGCCCTTTACGCAGATACGCAGTATTTT. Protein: CASSISPRSGRALYADTQYF. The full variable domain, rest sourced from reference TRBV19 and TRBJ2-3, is DGGITQSPKYLFRKEGQNVTLSCEQNLNHDAMYWYRQDPGQGLRLIYYSQIVNDFQKGDIAEGYSVSREKKESFPLTVTSAQKNPTAFYLCASSISPRSGRALYADTQYFGPGTRLTVL.

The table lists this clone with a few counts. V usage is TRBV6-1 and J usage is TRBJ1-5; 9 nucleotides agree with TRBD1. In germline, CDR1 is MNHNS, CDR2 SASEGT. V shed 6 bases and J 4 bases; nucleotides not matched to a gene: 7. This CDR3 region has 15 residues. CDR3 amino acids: CASRGTGGWNQPQHF. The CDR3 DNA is TGTGCCAGCAGAGGCACAGGGGGCTGGAATCAGCCCCAGCATTTT.

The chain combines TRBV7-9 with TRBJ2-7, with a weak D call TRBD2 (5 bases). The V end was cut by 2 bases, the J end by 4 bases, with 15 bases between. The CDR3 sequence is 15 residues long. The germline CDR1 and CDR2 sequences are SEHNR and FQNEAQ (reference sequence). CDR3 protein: CASSLYGTSGYEQYF. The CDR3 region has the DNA TGTGCCAGCAGCTTATATGGCACTAGTGGGTACGAGCAGTACTTC. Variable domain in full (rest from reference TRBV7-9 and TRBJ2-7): DTGVSQNPRHKITKRGQNVTFRCDPISEHNRLYWYRQTLGQGPEFLTYFQNEAQLEKSRLLSDRFSAERPKGSFSTLEIQRTEQGDSAMYLCASSLYGTSGYEQYFGPGTRLTVT.

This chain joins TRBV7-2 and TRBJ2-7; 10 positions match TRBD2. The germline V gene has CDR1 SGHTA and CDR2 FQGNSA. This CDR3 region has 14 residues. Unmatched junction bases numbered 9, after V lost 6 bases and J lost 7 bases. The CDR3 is CASRKVAGGGEQYF. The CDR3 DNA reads TGTGCCAGCAGGAAGGTAGCGGGAGGTGGTGAGCAGTACTTC.

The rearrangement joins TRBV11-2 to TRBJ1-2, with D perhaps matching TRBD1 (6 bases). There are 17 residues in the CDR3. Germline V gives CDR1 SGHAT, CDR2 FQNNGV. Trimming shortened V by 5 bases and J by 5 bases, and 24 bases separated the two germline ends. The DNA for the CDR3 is TGTGCCAGCAGCCCTTTAAACAGGGTTGGCGGTAGATATGGCTACACCTTC. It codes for CASSPLNRVGGRYGYTF.

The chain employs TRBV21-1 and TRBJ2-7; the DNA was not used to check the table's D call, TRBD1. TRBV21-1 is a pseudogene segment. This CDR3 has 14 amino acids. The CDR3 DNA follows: TGTGCCAGCAGGCCCGGGACAGGCGGCTACGAGCAGTACTTC. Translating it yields CASRPGTGGYEQYF.

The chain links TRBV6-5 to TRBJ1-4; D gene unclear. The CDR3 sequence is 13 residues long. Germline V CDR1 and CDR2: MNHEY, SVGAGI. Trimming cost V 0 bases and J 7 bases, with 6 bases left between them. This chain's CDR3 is CASSYSSSEKLFF. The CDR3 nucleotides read TGTGCCAGCAGTTACTCGTCGAGTGAAAAACTGTTTTTT.

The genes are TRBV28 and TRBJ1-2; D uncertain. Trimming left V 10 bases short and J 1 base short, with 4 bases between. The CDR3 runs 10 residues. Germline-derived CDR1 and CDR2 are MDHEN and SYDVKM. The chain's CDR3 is CATHNYGYTF. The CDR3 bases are TGTGCCACCCATAACTATGGCTACACCTTC.